Reported below is one TCR beta chain. These data are taken from a study of T cell responses to AZD1222 COVID-19 vaccine. Across the whole study: Analyses pooled second doses at about 4 or about 12 weeks.

The data were produced by immunoSEQ multiplex PCR, yet TCRdb's version contains in-frame clones alone and is incomplete. This sample has 170,000 or so clones; around 90% occur once, and the top ten carry around 3%. The sequence was collected from an adult in good health. The material sequenced was peripheral blood, taken on day 0 of AZD1222 vaccination.

The CDR3 sequence is CASREGSNQPQHF. The CDR3 region has the DNA TGCGCCAGCCGGGAGGGGAGCAATCAGCCCCAGCATTTT. The gene calls are TRBV5-1 and TRBJ1-5, with TRBD1 as a possible D gene (5 bases). From germline, CDR1 is SGHRS and CDR2 YFSETQ. CDR3 length: 13 residues. The ends were cut back, 7 bases at V and 1 base at J, with 9 bases in the middle.